The 23 T cell receptor beta chains presented below share a single source sample, sequenced in a study of blood T cell repertoires in COVID-19. Clones were sequenced by immunoSEQ multiplex PCR, and TCRdb holds only the in-frame ones, with some missing. The repertoire holds tens of thousands of clones, roughly 87% seen once, with around an eighth in the top ten. Sequenced sample: peripheral blood. The receptor source for this set is a man aged 55 to 70 with active COVID-19.

The CDR3 DNA is TGTGCCAGCCGCCCACTCGCCACCGGGGAGCTGTTTTTT. It is translated as CASRPLATGELFF. The V call is TRBV7-9, the J call TRBJ2-2, with D hard to call. Germline loops: CDR1 SEHNR, CDR2 FQNEAQ (reference sequence). There are 13 residues in the CDR3. V was shortened by 8 bases and J by 4 bases, with 11 bases between the two germline ends.

The genes are TRBV27 and TRBJ1-6; the D gene is possibly TRBD1 (6 bases). This CDR3 spans 15 amino acids. Looked up from germline, CDR1 is MNHEY and CDR2 is SMNVEV (reference sequence). Trimming took 5 bases from V and 4 from J, leaving 12 bases between them. The DNA of the CDR3 is TGTGCCAGCAGTCGGAATCAGGGGTATAATTCACCCCTCCACTTT. The encoded protein is CASSRNQGYNSPLHF.

V usage is TRBV7-2 and J usage is TRBJ1-4; weak D call: TRBD1 (5 bases). The germline gives CDR1 SGHTA, CDR2 FQGNSA. V dropped 2 bases and J dropped 8 bases, with 15 bases sitting between them. This CDR3 has 15 residues. The CDR3 bases are TGTGCCAGCAGCTTAAGGGTGGGTTCAGGGGAAAAACTGTTTTTT. Translated: CASSLRVGSGEKLFF.

The chain joins TRBV6-4 to TRBJ2-1, with a possible D match to TRBD1 (5 bases). V shed 0 bases and J shed 9 bases, with 9 bases lying between them. CDR3 size: 13 residues. CDR1 is MRHNA, CDR2 SNTAGT, per germline. Written as DNA, the CDR3 is TGTGCCAGCAGTGACTCGATTCAGGGTGAGCAGTTCTTC. This encodes CASSDSIQGEQFF.

The chain joins TRBV10-3 to TRBJ2-1, with 8 bases matching TRBD2. The V segment lost 8 bases and the J segment 0 bases; nucleotides outside the gene matches: 6. CDR3 length equals 15 residues. Germline V lookup: CDR1 ENHRY, CDR2 SYGVKD. The chain's CDR3 is CAIYGGGSSYNEQFF. In nucleotides, the CDR3 is TGTGCCATCTACGGGGGGGGTAGCTCCTACAATGAGCAGTTCTTC.

The V and J genes are TRBV18 and TRBJ2-1; 8 positions match TRBD1. The CDR3 length is 13 residues. Trimming cost V 4 bases and J 6 bases; bases outside gene matches: 2. Germline loops: CDR1 KGHSH, CDR2 LQKENI. In DNA, the CDR3 is TGTGCCAGCTCACTCGGGACAGGCAATGAGCAGTTCTTC. Amino acid sequence: CASSLGTGNEQFF.

The chain employs TRBV5-6 and TRBJ1-2, with unresolved D. The V end lost 4 bases, the J end lost 4 bases, and 11 bases lay between the germline ends. Germline lookup yields CDR1 SGHDT and CDR2 YYEEEE. This CDR3 is built from 13 residues. The CDR3 here is CASSHGGPYGYTF. For the CDR3, the DNA is TGTGCCAGCAGCCATGGAGGTCCCTATGGCTACACCTTC.

The chain is built from TRBV7-2 and TRBJ2-5, with 7 bases matching TRBD1. The J segment lost 5 bases and the V segment lost 5 bases, leaving 8 bases of the junction unmatched. From germline, CDR1 is SGHTA and CDR2 FQGNSA. This CDR3 comprises 14 residues. CDR3 in DNA: TGTGCCAGCAGCCGGATAGGGGGCGGGGAGACCCAGTACTTC. Its protein is CASSRIGGGETQYF.

This clone was recorded a few times. The J gene is TRBJ1-2, the V gene TRBV4-1; tentatively, D is TRBD1 (5 bases). Trimming stripped 1 base from V and 4 bases from J, with 10 bases between. The V gene's germline CDR1 is MGHRA and CDR2 YSYEKL. This CDR3 contains 14 residues. The CDR3: CASSQGAGPYGYTF. The CDR3 DNA is TGCGCCAGCAGCCAAGGAGCGGGGCCCTATGGCTACACCTTC.

CDR3 amino acids: CASSRGLHNTGELFF. In nucleotides, the CDR3 is TGTGCCAGCAGCAGGGGACTTCACAACACCGGGGAGCTGTTTTTT. The chain has TRBV7-2 and TRBJ2-2; D may be TRBD2 (6 bases). Germline-derived CDR1 and CDR2 are SGHTA and FQGNSA. Trimming took 5 bases from V and 2 from J, leaving 12 bases between them. This CDR3 comprises 15 residues.

The chain carries TRBV4-2 and TRBJ2-2; TRBD2 matches 8 bases. Germline V lookup: CDR1 LGHNA, CDR2 YNFKEQ. The length of the CDR3 is 16 residues. J was trimmed by 0 bases and V by 1 base; bases with no gene match: 1. Written as DNA, the CDR3 is TGTGCCAGCAGCCAAGTAGCGGGATCGAACACCGGGGAGCTGTTTTTT. This translates into CASSQVAGSNTGELFF.

The V call is TRBV2, the J call TRBJ1-2, with 7 bases fitting TRBD1. Looked up from germline, CDR1 is SNHLY and CDR2 is FYNNEI. This CDR3 has 14 amino acids. Losses at the gene ends were 6 bases for V and 4 bases for J; bases not matched to a gene: 8. The CDR3 protein is CASRFPGTAYGYTF. Here the CDR3 DNA reads TGTGCCAGCAGGTTTCCCGGGACAGCCTATGGCTACACCTTC.

J is TRBJ2-7 and V is TRBV2; D is uncertain. The germline gives CDR1 SNHLY, CDR2 FYNNEI. Trimming pared 6 bases from V and 2 bases from J, leaving 14 bases between. The CDR3 spans 14 residues. The CDR3 sequence: CASREPTSTYEQYF. Here the CDR3 DNA reads TGTGCCAGCAGGGAGCCTACTTCTACCTACGAGCAGTACTTC.

The chain is built from TRBV25-1 and TRBJ2-3; D is uncertain. The CDR3 length is 13 residues. The germline V gene encodes CDR1 MGHDK and CDR2 SYGVNS. The ends were cut back, 4 bases at V and 1 base at J, with 6 bases in the middle. CDR3 in DNA: TGTGCCAGCAGTGCCAGTGGCACAGATACGCAGTATTTT. Translating it yields CASSASGTDTQYF. Complete variable domain (other parts from reference TRBV25-1 and TRBJ2-3): EADIYQTPRYLVIGTGKKITLECSQTMGHDKMYWYQQDPGMELHLIHYSYGVNSTEKGDLSSESTVSRIRTEHFPLTLESARPSHTSQYLCASSASGTDTQYFGPGTRLTVL.

A remark on this clone: Other DNA variants within this sample encode the same CDR3. The chain is built from TRBV4-2 and TRBJ2-7, with 7 bases fitting TRBD1. The ends lost 1 base at V and 3 bases at J; junction bases unmatched: 3. CDR3 length: 14 amino acids. Germline V CDR1 and CDR2: LGHNA, YNFKEQ. The chain's CDR3 is CASSQGQGDYEQYF. In DNA form, the CDR3 reads TGTGCCAGCAGCCAAGGACAGGGAGACTACGAGCAGTACTTC.

The chain couples TRBV12-3 or TRBV12-4 to TRBJ1-2; unclear D gene. The germline V and J ends were trimmed by 6 bases and 4 bases, with 12 bases remaining between them. The CDR3 covers 13 residues. The CDR3 region has the DNA TGTGCCAGCAGCCGCCGGGAGACCTATGGCTACACCTTC. This sequence encodes CASSRRETYGYTF.

The V call is TRBV6-6, the J call TRBJ1-5; D is undetermined. Trimming left V 0 bases short and J 7 bases short, with 10 bases between. The CDR3 totals 14 residues. The germline V gene has CDR1 MNHNY and CDR2 SVGAGI (reference sequence). The CDR3 sequence is CASSYSRGNQPQHF. The CDR3 nucleotides are TGTGCCAGCAGTTACTCTCGCGGAAACCAGCCCCAGCATTTT.

The chain's CDR3 is CAWTPRAGARLEQYF. CDR3 coding DNA: TGTGCCTGGACCCCACGAGCGGGGGCGCGTCTCGAGCAGTACTTC. This chain joins TRBV30 and TRBJ2-7; 8 bases align to TRBD2. The CDR3 runs 15 residues. Germline values: CDR1 GTSNPN, CDR2 SVGIG (reference sequence). J lost 6 bases, V lost 4 bases, and 14 bases had no gene match. The variable domain in full, completed from reference TRBV30 and TRBJ2-7, reads SQTIHQWPATLVQPVGSPLSLECTVEGTSNPNLYWYRQAAGRGLQLLFYSVGIGQISSEVPQNLSASRPQDRQFILSSKKLLLSDSGFYLCAWTPRAGARLEQYFGPGTRLTVT.

V is TRBV6-2 or TRBV6-3 and J is TRBJ2-7, with TRBD1 as a possible D gene (6 bases). The ends were cut back, 3 bases at V and 1 base at J, with 19 bases in the middle. Per germline, CDR1 MNHEY and CDR2 SVGEGT. This CDR3 contains 17 residues. For the CDR3, the DNA is TGTGCCAGCAGTTATAGGGGGTCTACGACAGTTTCCTACGAGCAGTACTTC. This translates into CASSYRGSTTVSYEQYF.

The V and J genes are TRBV6-5 and TRBJ2-5; TRBD1 matches 12 bases. CDR1 and CDR2 from the germline V gene are MNHEY and SVGAGI. J gave up 5 bases and V 6 bases, and 7 bases lay outside the gene matches. The CDR3 contains 15 residues. Here the CDR3 DNA reads TGTGCCAGCAGGGGACAGGGGGCTAAGTGGGAGACCCAGTACTTC. Amino acid sequence: CASRGQGAKWETQYF.

The chain recombines TRBV5-6 with TRBJ2-1, with D uncertain. The germline gives CDR1 SGHDT, CDR2 YYEEEE. Deletions cut 1 base from V and 12 bases from J, with 20 bases between. The CDR3 covers 15 residues. CDR3 in amino acids: CASSLLLETYVAQFF. For the CDR3, the DNA is TGTGCCAGCAGCTTGTTGCTAGAGACGTACGTTGCGCAGTTCTTC.

The CDR3: CASSPTGGENTEAFF. In nucleotides, the CDR3 is TGTGCCAGCAGCCCGACAGGGGGCGAGAACACTGAAGCTTTCTTT. The chain uses TRBV5-8 and TRBJ1-1; the match to TRBD1 covers 10 bases. Germline CDR1 SGHTS, CDR2 YDEGEE. Unmatched junction bases numbered 4, after V lost 4 bases and J lost 1 base. The CDR3 totals 15 residues.

V gene TRBV27 combines with J gene TRBJ2-3; D may be TRBD2 (5 bases). Germline values: CDR1 MNHEY, CDR2 SMNVEV (reference sequence). The CDR3 is 14 amino acids. The V gene lost 6 bases and the J gene lost 3 bases, with 13 bases spanning the gap. The CDR3 nucleotides read TGTGCCAGCAGCCTTAGAGGGTATACAGATACGCAGTATTTT. Its protein is CASSLRGYTDTQYF.